This TCR beta chain was documented in a study of CD8 T cells in Susac syndrome. This CDR3 spans 13 amino acids. V was shortened by 2 bases and J by 4 bases, with 9 bases between the two germline ends. Germline CDR1 reads ENHRY; CDR2 reads SYGVKD. cDNA came from about 0.46 to 1 ug RNA primed by random hexamers. TCRdb re-derived calls from the immunoSEQ multiplex PCR reads in MiXCR, one entry per CDR3 protein. The profile shows 150,000 or so distinct CDR3 sequences, approximately 96% of them singletons. Sequenced: CD4+ T cells from PBMCs. The sequence derives from a human donor with Susac syndrome. The genes are TRBV10-3 and TRBJ2-7; D is ambiguous. The chain's CDR3 is CAISEGGLYEQYF. The CDR3 DNA reads as TGTGCCATCAGTGAGGGCGGATTGTACGAGCAGTACTTC.